One and the same sample provided the 5 T cell receptor beta chains below, sequenced in a study of identical twins. Each CDR3 protein is one row after TCRdb ran MiXCR on the 5' RACE reads. This sample carries a few hundred thousand distinct CDR3 sequences, under 20% of them seen once, and the ten largest clones take approximately 12%. Material: naive T cells sorted from blood. All receptors derive from a man between 50 and 59 years old in good health.

This clonotype was seen only a few times. The chain uses TRBV20-1 and TRBJ1-2, with 7 bases matching TRBD1. This CDR3 is 15 amino acids long. The germline gives CDR1 DFQATT, CDR2 SNEGSKA (reference sequence). Trimming at V came to 1 base and at J to 3 bases, leaving 8 bases not matched to a gene. CDR3 region: CSARAGGRGDYGYTF. CDR3 sequence (DNA): TGCAGTGCTAGAGCTGGGGGCAGGGGGGACTATGGCTACACCTTC.

The chain has TRBV28 and TRBJ2-5; 14 bases fit TRBD2. V shed 5 bases, J shed 4 bases, and the junction held 9 bases outside the gene matches. The CDR3 is made up of 17 amino acids. Germline-derived CDR1 and CDR2 are MDHEN and SYDVKM. CDR3 bases: TGTGCCAGCAGTACCGGGACTAGCGGGAGAATCAGAGAGACCCAGTACTTC. Its translation is CASSTGTSGRIRETQYF.

This clonotype was seen repeatedly, ten times or more. The rearrangement links TRBV6-5 to TRBJ2-5, with 9 bases matching TRBD1. Trimming took 4 bases from V and 5 from J; bases not matched to a gene: 8. This CDR3 has 15 amino acids. CDR1 and CDR2 (germline): MNHEY, SVGAGI. CDR3 protein: CASSLGTGSVETQYF. The CDR3 DNA follows: TGTGCCAGCAGTTTGGGGACAGGGAGTGTGGAGACCCAGTACTTC.

This clonotype was detected ten times or more. The chain joins TRBV5-5 to TRBJ1-4; no reliable D call. V lost 4 bases and J lost 4, with 11 bases in between. Germline lookup yields CDR1 SGHKS and CDR2 YYEKEE (reference sequence). This CDR3 is built from 14 residues. The CDR3 spells CASSRDRNNEKLFF. The CDR3 DNA sequence: TGTGCCAGCAGCCGCGACCGGAATAATGAAAAACTGTTTTTT.

The V and J genes are TRBV6-5 and TRBJ2-2, with 11 bases lining up with TRBD2. CDR1 is MNHEY, CDR2 SVGAGI, per germline. Trimming removed 5 bases from V and 6 bases from J; junction bases left unmatched: 2. The CDR3 runs 14 residues. The chain's CDR3 is CASSTSGGAGELFF. The CDR3 bases are TGTGCCAGCAGTACTAGCGGGGGTGCCGGGGAGCTGTTTTTT.